The 27 T cell receptor beta chains below come from one sample, sequenced in a study of shared clonotypes between healthy human individuals (TCRdb year 2020). Libraries were made using the immunoSEQ multiplex PCR assay. TCRdb carries this immuneACCESS record with in-frame sequences only. Its versions omit some clonotypes, under half of them owing to an unresolved V gene in the studies checked, with the rest unexplained. Counted in this sample were a few million clones; approximately 90% of them appeared once. The ten biggest clones cover 0.3% to 0.45% of the sample. Sequencing was carried out using naive CD4+ T cells from PBMCs. In the paper's terms, the cell subset or site label means: CD45RA+ positively selected. The receptors originated from a man between 18 and 29 years old in good health. Some clones in this sample may be carry-over from other donors' samples.

V usage is TRBV5-1 and J usage is TRBJ2-3; tentatively, D is TRBD2 (6 bases). V lost 0 bases, J lost 2 bases, and 13 bases lay in between. Germline V lookup: CDR1 SGHRS, CDR2 YFSETQ. The CDR3 sequence is 16 residues long. The CDR3 is CASSLAGAGPTDTQYF. The CDR3 coding sequence is TGCGCCAGCAGCTTGGCCGGGGCGGGGCCCACAGATACGCAGTATTTT.

This chain uses TRBV7-2 with TRBJ1-3, with a weak D call TRBD1 (5 bases). This CDR3 comprises 15 residues. V shed 6 bases and J shed 2 bases, with 14 bases lying between them. Germline assignment: CDR1 SGHTA and CDR2 FQGNSA. The CDR3 nucleotides read TGTGCCAGCAGTCCTACATGGGGACCTGGAAACACCATATATTTT. This gives the protein CASSPTWGPGNTIYF.

This chain connects TRBV5-8 to TRBJ1-1; D may be TRBD1 (5 bases). V was pared by 6 bases and J by 1 base, with 22 bases between. The length of the CDR3 is 17 residues. Germline CDR1 is SGHTS and CDR2 is YDEGEE. The CDR3 coding sequence is TGTGCCAGCAACACTATAATCCCAGGGTTCGGGAACACTGAAGCTTTCTTT. This translates into CASNTIIPGFGNTEAFF.

The V gene is TRBV10-3, the J gene TRBJ2-5, with no clear D. The CDR3 is 14 amino acids. The V gene's germline CDR1 is ENHRY and CDR2 SYGVKD. The V end was cut by 8 bases, the J end by 1 base, with 14 bases between. The DNA of the CDR3 is TGTGCCATCGCATCCGTGGGCCTCCAAGAGACCCAGTACTTC. Amino acids: CAIASVGLQETQYF.

This clone was seen just once. The J gene is TRBJ2-3, the V gene TRBV4-1; the D gene is possibly TRBD1 (5 bases). Germline V gives CDR1 MGHRA, CDR2 YSYEKL. CDR3 length equals 15 residues. Between the trimmed V and J ends, which lost 4 bases and 0 bases, there was a span of 11 bases. The CDR3 bases are TGCGCCAGCAGCCCTGGGGCAATAAGCACAGATACGCAGTATTTT. It specifies CASSPGAISTDTQYF.

The rearrangement uses TRBV5-4 and TRBJ2-7; 8 bases match TRBD1. The CDR3 contains 15 residues. V shed 2 bases and J 3 bases; nucleotides not matched to a gene: 7. The germline V gene encodes CDR1 SGHNT and CDR2 YYREEE (reference sequence). The CDR3 DNA follows: TGTGCCAGCAGCTTTAGGACAGGGAGGATCTACGAGCAGTACTTC. Its translation is CASSFRTGRIYEQYF.

The CDR3 loop reads CASRRRGEVQYF. CDR3 nucleotide sequence: TGTGCCAGCAGACGTCGGGGAGAAGTGCAGTACTTC. V and J are TRBV28 and TRBJ2-7, with D possibly matching TRBD2 (5 bases). CDR1 is MDHEN, CDR2 SYDVKM, per germline. The V end was cut by 6 bases, the J end by 9 bases, with 15 bases between. The CDR3 has 12 amino acids.

This chain links TRBV6-5 with TRBJ1-4; D remains ambiguous. Germline V gene data show CDR1 as MNHEY and CDR2 as SVGAGI. The germline V and J ends were trimmed by 8 bases and 3 bases, with 7 bases remaining between them. The CDR3 runs to 12 residues. CDR3 sequence (DNA): TGTGCCAGCCGCTCGGCTAATGAAAAACTGTTTTTT. Its protein is CASRSANEKLFF.

The genes are TRBV2 and TRBJ1-3, with TRBD1 as a possible D gene (5 bases). From germline, CDR1 is SNHLY and CDR2 FYNNEI. Deletions cut 6 bases from V and 0 bases from J, with 15 bases between. The CDR3 covers 16 residues. The CDR3 DNA sequence: TGTGCCAGCAGCTTCTCCGGGGGGTTCTCTGGAAACACCATATATTTT. Protein sequence: CASSFSGGFSGNTIYF.

The V call is TRBV4-1, the J call TRBJ1-2, with 12 bases that match TRBD1. CDR1 is MGHRA and CDR2 is YSYEKL in the germline V gene. This CDR3 comprises 18 residues. V gave up 3 bases and J gave up 4 bases; unmatched junction bases: 12. CDR3 sequence: CASSQSGTGGLGGYGYTF. CDR3 bases: TGCGCCAGCAGCCAGTCCGGGACAGGGGGCTTGGGAGGCTATGGCTACACCTTC.

This clone was counted only a few times. V gene TRBV20-1 combines with J gene TRBJ1-4; D not certain. Germline-derived CDR1 and CDR2 are DFQATT and SNEGSKA (reference sequence). V lost 8 bases and J lost 8, with 12 bases in between. This CDR3 has 11 amino acids. CDR3 residues: CSLRGPEKLFF. The CDR3 DNA follows: TGCAGTCTCCGGGGTCCGGAAAAACTGTTTTTT.

The V and J genes are TRBV14 and TRBJ2-1; 7 nucleotides agree with TRBD2. CDR3 length: 12 residues. V gave up 4 bases and J gave up 10 bases; unmatched junction bases: 4. Germline V gene data show CDR1 as SGHDN and CDR2 as FVKESK. The CDR3 DNA reads as TGTGCCAGCAGCCGACTAGCTATCGAGCAGTTCTTC. It yields the protein CASSRLAIEQFF.

The genes are TRBV7-9 and TRBJ2-7; the match to TRBD1 covers 7 bases. The CDR3 spans 13 residues. The germline V gene encodes CDR1 SEHNR and CDR2 FQNEAQ (reference sequence). The junction had 6 bases not matched to a gene; V was cut back by 5 bases and J by 5 bases. The CDR3 spells CASSPDRPHEQYF. For the CDR3, the DNA is TGTGCCAGCAGCCCGGACAGGCCCCACGAGCAGTACTTC.

V and J are TRBV10-3 and TRBJ2-7, with 14 bases lining up with TRBD2. V gave up 9 bases and J gave up 1 base; unmatched junction bases: 2. Germline V gene sequence: CDR1 ENHRY, CDR2 SYGVKD. The CDR3 runs 14 residues. In nucleotides, the CDR3 is TGTGCCATGGGGACTAGCGGGGGTTCCTACGAGCAGTACTTC. It encodes CAMGTSGGSYEQYF.

This chain uses TRBV15 with TRBJ2-7, with a possible D match to TRBD2 (5 bases). Germline CDR1 is LNHNV and CDR2 is YYDKDF (reference sequence). CDR3 length: 13 amino acids. V was cut by 5 bases and J by 4 bases, with 12 bases left in between. CDR3 sequence: CATSGGRSYEQYF. The CDR3 DNA reads TGTGCCACCAGCGGAGGACGAAGTTACGAGCAGTACTTC.

Here the CDR3 DNA reads TGTGCCACCAGCAGGACACCGGGACAGATCTCTAGCGAAGCTTTCTTT. Translated: CATSRTPGQISSEAFF. The chain recombines TRBV15 with TRBJ1-1; 7 nucleotides match TRBD1. This CDR3 comprises 16 residues. V lost 3 bases and J lost 8; bases outside the gene matches: 15. CDR1 is LNHNV and CDR2 is YYDKDF in the germline V gene (reference sequence). Combining the CDR3 with reference TRBV15 and TRBJ1-1 gives the whole variable domain DAMVIQNPRYQVTQFGKPVTLSCSQTLNHNVMYWYQQKSSQAPKLLFHYYDKDFNNEADTPDNFQSRRPNTSFCFLDIRSPGLGDTAMYLCATSRTPGQISSEAFFGQGTRLTVV.

V usage is TRBV11-2 and J usage is TRBJ1-1, with no clear D. This CDR3 is built from 17 residues. In germline, CDR1 is SGHAT, CDR2 FQNNGV. V lost 1 base, J lost 1 base, and 16 bases lay in between. This CDR3 reads CASSLGTTPDPNTEAFF. In DNA, the CDR3 is TGTGCCAGCAGCTTAGGGACCACCCCAGATCCGAACACTGAAGCTTTCTTT.

J is TRBJ2-3 and V is TRBV27, with D unclear. Trimming removed 3 bases from V and 0 bases from J, with 10 bases in between. The CDR3 spans 15 residues. Germline V lookup: CDR1 MNHEY, CDR2 SMNVEV (reference sequence). The CDR3 DNA is TGTGCCAGCAGTTTTGGCGGTACTAGCACAGATACGCAGTATTTT. This translates into CASSFGGTSTDTQYF.

The chain couples TRBV9 to TRBJ2-1, with 10 nucleotides matching TRBD2. This CDR3 spans 15 amino acids. Looked up from germline, CDR1 is SGDLS and CDR2 is YYNGEE. The J segment lost 7 bases and the V segment lost 0 bases, leaving 4 bases of the junction unmatched. The DNA of the CDR3 is TGTGCCAGCAGCGTAGCAGCGGGAGGGTGGAATGAGCAGTTCTTC. Protein product: CASSVAAGGWNEQFF.

The V gene is TRBV18, the J gene TRBJ1-5, with 8 bases aligning to TRBD1. Germline V gives CDR1 KGHSH, CDR2 LQKENI. Trimming at V came to 4 bases and at J to 4 bases, leaving 6 bases not matched to a gene. The CDR3 length is 15 residues. The CDR3 nucleotides are TGTGCCAGCTCACTAGTACAGGGGGGGAATCAGCCCCAGCATTTT. It translates to CASSLVQGGNQPQHF.

Worth noting for this clone: Other DNA sequences in this sample translate to the same CDR3. CDR3 residues: CASSPTLNTGELFF. The CDR3 coding sequence is TGTGCCAGCAGCCCGACCTTGAACACCGGGGAGCTGTTTTTT. The V gene is TRBV7-2, the J gene TRBJ2-2; D unclear. The V end lost 5 bases, the J end lost 1 base, and 8 bases lay between the germline ends. The CDR3 consists of 14 residues. CDR1 is SGHTA and CDR2 is FQGNSA in the germline V gene.

This rearrangement joins TRBV28 to TRBJ2-3, with 14 nucleotides matching TRBD2. V dropped 8 bases and J dropped 0; count of bases not matched to a gene: 28. Germline CDR1 is MDHEN and CDR2 is SYDVKM. The CDR3 loop spans 24 amino acids. This CDR3 reads CASGPLGARKSGTSGSPSTDTQYF. CDR3 nucleotide sequence: TGTGCCAGCGGCCCCTTGGGGGCACGCAAGAGTGGGACTAGCGGGAGCCCCAGCACAGATACGCAGTATTTT.

Details on this clone: In the same sample, other DNA sequences code for this CDR3. The genes are TRBV19 and TRBJ1-5; D ambiguous. The germline V and J ends were trimmed by 3 bases and 0 bases, with 9 bases remaining between them. This CDR3 is built from 15 residues. Germline-derived CDR1 and CDR2 are LNHDA and SQIVND (reference sequence). CDR3 nucleotide sequence: TGTGCCAGTAGTATCGGTGGATTTAGCAATCAGCCCCAGCATTTT. It codes for CASSIGGFSNQPQHF.

Only a few counts were recorded for this clone. The chain joins TRBV2 to TRBJ1-1; TRBD1 matches 8 bases. This CDR3 comprises 14 residues. Losses at the gene ends were 6 bases for V and 1 base for J; bases not matched to a gene: 4. Germline V gene lookup returns CDR1 SNHLY and CDR2 FYNNEI. Here the CDR3 DNA reads TGTGCCAGCAGGATCGGGACAGGGAACACTGAAGCTTTCTTT. Its translation is CASRIGTGNTEAFF. The entire variable domain, with the rest obtained from reference TRBV2 and TRBJ1-1, is as follows: EPEVTQTPSHQVTQMGQEVILRCVPISNHLYFYWYRQILGQKVEFLVSFYNNEISEKSEIFDDQFSVERPDGSNFTLKIRSTKLEDSAMYFCASRIGTGNTEAFFGQGTRLTVV.

The J gene is TRBJ2-7, the V gene TRBV9; D not certain. The CDR3 runs to 15 residues. The V end was cut by 0 bases, the J end by 5 bases, with 15 bases between. From germline, CDR1 is SGDLS and CDR2 YYNGEE. The CDR3 loop reads CASSVAGRQFDEQYF. The DNA for the CDR3 is TGTGCCAGCAGCGTAGCTGGCCGGCAGTTCGACGAGCAGTACTTC.

In its sample, this clone was seen once. V gene TRBV2 combines with J gene TRBJ1-5; D remains unclear. CDR1 is SNHLY and CDR2 is FYNNEI in the germline V gene. This CDR3 is built from 17 residues. Trimming left V 5 bases short and J 2 bases short, with 19 bases between. This chain's CDR3 is CASSLLSGSGRNQPQHF. The CDR3, as DNA: TGTGCCAGCAGTCTATTGAGCGGGAGTGGGCGCAATCAGCCCCAGCATTTT.

J is TRBJ2-3 and V is TRBV4-2, with 7 bases fitting TRBD2. V gave up 0 bases and J gave up 4 bases; unmatched junction bases: 10. Germline values: CDR1 LGHNA, CDR2 YNFKEQ. This CDR3 has 17 amino acids. The CDR3 loop is CASSQDWRESSPDTQYF. CDR3 DNA: TGTGCCAGCAGCCAAGACTGGCGGGAGAGTTCCCCAGATACGCAGTATTTT.